This entry is about one T cell receptor beta chain. Which antigen it targets is not known. There are no base qualities to consult, and no much larger clone falls within one base. These data originate in a study of T cells after yellow fever vaccination (dated by TCRdb to about 2019). Looking at the study overall: The SMART-Seq v4 Ultra Low Input RNA kit was used to prepare libraries from fractions with low cell numbers. To track T-cell clones before and after primary and booster YFV17D yellow fever vaccination, bulk TCR alpha and beta repertoires were sequenced longitudinally. The cohort comprised two healthy male donors, one aged 18 to 30 and one aged 30 to 40 years. Bulk PBMC replicates and cell subsets were isolated from blood drawn at multiple timepoints before and after both primary and secondary immunization.

The treatment or condition label on this specimen signifies: live attenuated yellow fever vaccine strain. A standard Ficoll-Paque protocol was used to isolate PBMCs from peripheral blood. Dynabeads CD4 and CD8 positive selection kits were used to isolate the CD4 and CD8 T-cell fractions. RNA was extracted with TriZol from bulk PBMCs, CD4 and CD8 fractions, and dextramer-positive and dextramer-negative fractions. Sequencer: Illumina NovaSeq 6000. TCR cDNA was synthesized by 5'RACE template switching, through which a universal primer site and unique molecular identifiers were introduced. Priming for cDNA synthesis came from both the TCR alpha and TCR beta constant segments. Library amplification involved two PCR steps, and the second step added sample barcodes and sequencing adapters. Libraries were sequenced on Illumina HiSeq 2500 (2x100 bp) or NovaSeq (2x150 bp). In the paper's pipeline: Reads were demultiplexed and collapsed into UMI consensus sequences with MIGEC, and V(D)J alignment was performed with MiXCR. Clonotypes responding to the vaccine were identified with edgeR on replicate PBMC samples, with the criteria of FDR below 0.01 and a log2 fold change above 5 up to day 15. Each bulk clonotype was labeled CD4 or CD8 based on which sequenced repertoire, CD4 or CD8, contained the clonotype at higher abundance. TCRdb passed the public sequencing reads through fastp at Q25 and MiXCR, retaining productive beta sequences. Merged by CDR3 protein, the rows form single entries marked with the most common genes and DNA. The V and J calls follow TCRdb's processing rather than the paper's. In all, the sample holds about 120,000 distinct CDR3 sequences, and under 9% of those were seen once. Around 40% of the sample rests with the top ten.

What the work shows at the level of the full study, not this receptor alone: Most clones expanded after primary vaccination were re-detected after the booster (almost 98% of CD4 and more than 70% of CD8), suggesting broad memory maintenance. Only a couple of donors were included in the study, so the extent to which the findings can be generalized is limited. FACS-sorted repertoires could contain abundant contaminating clonotypes from the bulk population, so computational filtering was required. The secondary T-cell response was found to be weaker but faster than the primary response, with a peak reached on day 5 rather than on day 15. A small fraction of clonotypes appeared in both the CD4 and CD8 compartments, likely as a result of convergent recombination.

Ends trimmed: V by 4 bases, J by 5 bases; bases unmatched to a gene: 9. From the cysteine up to the phenylalanine, the CDR3 has a length of 15 residues. Only the CDR3 DNA is retained, 45 bases long and in frame from the first base. Based on the germline V gene, the CDR1 and CDR2 sequences are LGHNA and YSLEER. The starting material was CD8+ T cells sorted from PBMCs, obtained on the day of the yellow fever booster vaccination. This receptor chain uses TRBV4-3 and TRBJ2-3; TRBD2 fits 7 bases in the junction. The source is a man between 18 and 29 years old who received the YFV17D yellow fever vaccine. The nucleotides read TGCGCCAGCAGCCCACGCGGGGGTGGGGAAGATACGCAGTATTTT. Translated, this gives CASSPRGGGEDTQYF.